The clone carrying this T cell receptor beta chain was recorded at least ten times. One entry per CDR3 protein, called by TCRdb with MiXCR from the RT-PCR reads. The sample holds more than 600,000 distinct CDR3 sequences, approximately 15% seen once. The receptor comes from a female donor in good health, serving as a healthy control. The sequenced sample consisted of memory CD4+ T cells from blood.

CDR3 loop: CASSTDPTDTQYF. The CDR3 nucleotides read TGTGCCAGCAGCACTGACCCCACAGATACGCAGTATTTT. The genes are TRBV7-9 and TRBJ2-3; D remains unclear. The V and J ends lost 5 bases and 2 bases respectively, with 8 bases between them. The CDR3 consists of 13 residues. CDR1 and CDR2 from the germline V gene are SEHNR and FQNEAQ (reference sequence).